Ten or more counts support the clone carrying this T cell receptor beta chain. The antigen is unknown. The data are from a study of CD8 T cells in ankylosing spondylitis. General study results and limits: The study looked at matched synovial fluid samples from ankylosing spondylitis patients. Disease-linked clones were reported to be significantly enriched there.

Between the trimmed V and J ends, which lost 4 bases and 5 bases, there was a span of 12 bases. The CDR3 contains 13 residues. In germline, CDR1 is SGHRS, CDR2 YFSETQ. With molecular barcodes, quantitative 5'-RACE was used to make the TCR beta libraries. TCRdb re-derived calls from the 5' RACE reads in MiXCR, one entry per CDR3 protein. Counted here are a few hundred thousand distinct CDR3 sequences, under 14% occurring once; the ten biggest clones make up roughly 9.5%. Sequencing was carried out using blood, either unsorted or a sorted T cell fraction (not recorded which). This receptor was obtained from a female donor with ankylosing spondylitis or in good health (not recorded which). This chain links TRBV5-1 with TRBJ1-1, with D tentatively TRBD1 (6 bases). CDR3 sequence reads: CASSRGGKTEAFF. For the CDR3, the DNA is TGCGCCAGCAGCCGAGGGGGGAAGACTGAAGCTTTCTTT.